Presented here are 23 T cell receptor beta chains from one specimen sequenced in a study of cytomegalovirus exposure and HLA in healthy donors. The PCR ran on 60 Vbeta and 13 Jbeta primers. TCRdb's table, derived via immunoSEQ multiplex PCR, lists solely in-frame clones and lacks some. Among about 64,000 clones listed, about three quarters were seen once. The sample consisted of PBMCs. The receptors were gathered from a male donor in good health and CMV-seropositive.

This chain connects TRBV5-6 to TRBJ2-3; D is perhaps TRBD1 (6 bases). Germline V gives CDR1 SGHDT, CDR2 YYEEEE. The CDR3 runs to 11 residues. V lost 4 bases, J lost 14 bases, and 14 bases lay in between. DNA of the CDR3: TGTGCCAGCAGCCGGCGGACAGATCCGTATTTT. Translated, it gives CASSRRTDPYF.

This rearrangement joins TRBV4-3 to TRBJ2-2; D perhaps matches TRBD1 (5 bases). The CDR3 totals 14 residues. V was shortened by 4 bases and J by 3 bases, with 9 bases between the two germline ends. The germline V gene encodes CDR1 LGHNA and CDR2 YSLEER. For the CDR3, the DNA is TGCGCCAGCAGCCCAGGGCCCGACACCGGGGAGCTGTTTTTT. Translation: CASSPGPDTGELFF.

This clone was seen only a few times. V gene TRBV5-4 combines with J gene TRBJ2-1, with a tentative D call TRBD1 (5 bases). Per germline, CDR1 SGHNT and CDR2 YYREEE (reference sequence). The CDR3 runs 12 residues. V was pared by 0 bases and J by 12 bases, with 10 bases between. CDR3 nucleotides: TGTGCCAGCAGCTTGGCAGGGAACGTGCAGTTCTTC. It yields the protein CASSLAGNVQFF.

This chain uses TRBV4-3 with TRBJ2-7, with 8 bases fitting TRBD2. V was clipped by 1 base and J by 3 bases; unmatched bases: 5. The CDR3 runs to 15 residues. Germline lookup yields CDR1 LGHNA and CDR2 YSLEER. CDR3 DNA sequence: TGCGCCAGCAGCCAAGGCCGGGGGGGGCTCTACGAGCAGTACTTC. It codes for CASSQGRGGLYEQYF.

The CDR3 reads CASSDPGQGRSGYTF. The CDR3 nucleotides are TGTGCCAGCAGTGACCCCGGACAGGGAAGAAGTGGCTACACCTTC. This chain uses TRBV2 with TRBJ1-2, with TRBD1 matching 8 bases. This CDR3 region has 15 residues. Germline assignment: CDR1 SNHLY and CDR2 FYNNEI. J was trimmed by 7 bases and V by 3 bases; bases with no gene match: 10.

V usage is TRBV28 and J usage is TRBJ1-5, with D unclear. The CDR3 has 13 amino acids. The germline V and J ends were trimmed by 7 bases and 0 bases, with 7 bases remaining between them. Germline V gene sequence: CDR1 MDHEN, CDR2 SYDVKM. CDR3 bases: TGTGCCAGCACCAGGCATAGCAATCAGCCCCAGCATTTT. It translates to CASTRHSNQPQHF.

The gene calls are TRBV4-2 and TRBJ2-2; unclear D gene. The CDR3 extends over 15 amino acids. The V and J ends lost 1 base and 3 bases respectively, with 9 bases between them. Germline assignment: CDR1 LGHNA and CDR2 YNFKEQ. DNA for the CDR3: TGTGCCAGCAGCCAAGGAGACGGAGACACCGGGGAGCTGTTTTTT. Translating it yields CASSQGDGDTGELFF.

This clone showed up just a few times. The rearrangement joins TRBV4-3 to TRBJ2-7; maybe TRBD1 (5 bases). Deletions cut 1 base from V and 3 bases from J, with 25 bases between. Germline CDR1 reads LGHNA; CDR2 reads YSLEER. This CDR3 is built from 19 residues. The CDR3 DNA sequence: TGCGCCAGCAGCCAAGGGGTTTCGTGGAGACAGCAGCCTAACTACGAGCAGTACTTC. Protein product: CASSQGVSWRQQPNYEQYF.

This rearrangement joins TRBV29-1 to TRBJ1-1, with TRBD1 identical over 8 bases. CDR1 is SQVTM, CDR2 ANQGSEA, per germline. This CDR3 region has 14 residues. The ends lost 5 bases at V and 1 base at J; junction bases unmatched: 6. CDR3 bases: TGCAGCGTTCACTTACAGGGGGGGAACACTGAAGCTTTCTTT. It encodes CSVHLQGGNTEAFF.

This clone was seen once. V is TRBV2 and J is TRBJ2-1, with D possibly TRBD1 on 5 matching bases. Between the trimmed V and J ends, which lost 7 bases and 9 bases, there was a span of 19 bases. This CDR3 is built from 14 residues. The germline gives CDR1 SNHLY, CDR2 FYNNEI. CDR3 in DNA: TGTGCCAGCACCCTTGGGATGCAGGGTGCTGAGCAGTTCTTC. Its translation: CASTLGMQGAEQFF. Complete variable domain (other parts from reference TRBV2 and TRBJ2-1): EPEVTQTPSHQVTQMGQEVILRCVPISNHLYFYWYRQILGQKVEFLVSFYNNEISEKSEIFDDQFSVERPDGSNFTLKIRSTKLEDSAMYFCASTLGMQGAEQFFGPGTRLTVL.

The chain carries TRBV10-3 and TRBJ1-2; tentative D call: TRBD1 (5 bases). V lost 2 bases, J lost 8 bases, and 9 bases lay in between. This CDR3 has 12 amino acids. Germline CDR1 is ENHRY and CDR2 is SYGVKD. CDR3 in DNA: TGTGCCATCAGTGAGGGGACTAAGGGCTACACCTTC. It is translated as CAISEGTKGYTF.

The chain recombines TRBV5-4 with TRBJ1-1; 9 bases map to TRBD1. This CDR3 has 15 amino acids. Germline CDR1 SGHNT, CDR2 YYREEE (reference sequence). The J segment lost 1 base and the V segment lost 4 bases, leaving 5 bases of the junction unmatched. The CDR3 reads CASSPGTGKNTEAFF. The DNA for the CDR3 is TGTGCCAGCAGCCCGGGGACAGGGAAGAACACTGAAGCTTTCTTT.

This clone was found a few times. J is TRBJ2-7 and V is TRBV7-6, with unresolved D. The CDR3 consists of 12 residues. Germline V gene data show CDR1 as SGHVS and CDR2 as FNYEAQ. V lost 3 bases and J 6 bases, leaving 9 bases between the germline ends. The CDR3 coding sequence is TGTGCCAGCAGCTTGTTTCCGGGCGAGCAGTACTTC. Residues: CASSLFPGEQYF.

This clone came up once. The rearrangement joins TRBV28 to TRBJ1-2, with D perhaps matching TRBD1 (5 bases). Germline V CDR1 and CDR2: MDHEN, SYDVKM. CDR3 length: 16 amino acids. V was pared by 3 bases and J by 3 bases, with 17 bases between. This chain's CDR3 is CASSLIGRRGHYGYTF. The CDR3, as DNA: TGTGCCAGCAGTTTGATCGGACGAAGGGGTCACTATGGCTACACCTTC.

The chain couples TRBV5-4 to TRBJ1-1; D gene ambiguous. V was cut by 3 bases and J by 8 bases, with 11 bases left in between. The CDR3 is 12 amino acids. The germline CDR1 and CDR2 sequences are SGHNT and YYREEE (reference sequence). This CDR3 is CASSSPAGEAFF. CDR3 sequence (DNA): TGTGCCAGCAGCTCCCCCGCGGGCGAAGCTTTCTTT.

The chain joins TRBV6-1 to TRBJ2-3, with a possible D match to TRBD2 (6 bases). The V end was cut by 6 bases, the J end by 4 bases, with 14 bases between. This CDR3 comprises 14 residues. Per germline, CDR1 MNHNS and CDR2 SASEGT. The CDR3, as DNA: TGTGCCAGCAGGGGCGGGCGGGACGCAGATACGCAGTATTTT. Amino acids: CASRGGRDADTQYF.

V and J are TRBV28 and TRBJ1-1, with TRBD1 matching 9 bases. This CDR3 spans 17 amino acids. Trimming cost V 6 bases and J 1 base; bases outside gene matches: 12. CDR1 is MDHEN and CDR2 is SYDVKM in the germline V gene. The CDR3 region is CASSRSSWGQGNTEAFF. CDR3 DNA: TGTGCCAGCAGCCGTTCTTCCTGGGGACAGGGGAACACTGAAGCTTTCTTT.

The rearrangement links TRBV19 to TRBJ1-2; the match to TRBD1 covers 8 bases. The CDR3 contains 13 residues. Germline assignment: CDR1 LNHDA and CDR2 SQIVND (reference sequence). V gave up 7 bases and J gave up 6 bases; unmatched junction bases: 7. CDR3 DNA: TGTGCCAGTACCCGACAGGGGCCGGATGGCTACACCTTC. Translated, it gives CASTRQGPDGYTF.

This chain connects TRBV9 to TRBJ2-1; the D gene is possibly TRBD2 (5 bases). This CDR3 spans 16 amino acids. Trimming pared 3 bases from V and 0 bases from J, leaving 13 bases between. The germline V gene encodes CDR1 SGDLS and CDR2 YYNGEE. The CDR3 region has the DNA TGTGCCAGCAGCGCTTCGGACTCCCGCTCCTACAATGAGCAGTTCTTC. The encoded protein is CASSASDSRSYNEQFF. Supplemented by reference TRBV9 and TRBJ2-1, the full variable domain reads DSGVTQTPKHLITATGQRVTLRCSPRSGDLSVYWYQQSLDQGLQFLIQYYNGEERAKGNILERFSAQQFPDLHSELNLSSLELGDSALYFCASSASDSRSYNEQFFGPGTRLTVL.

The chain has TRBV5-4 and TRBJ1-1, with 10 bases aligning to TRBD1. V lost 4 bases and J lost 4; bases outside the gene matches: 7. This CDR3 spans 15 amino acids. Germline-derived CDR1 and CDR2 are SGHNT and YYREEE (reference sequence). CDR3 sequence (DNA): TGTGCCAGCAGCCTAGGACAGGGGGAAGTCACTGAAGCTTTCTTT. It is translated as CASSLGQGEVTEAFF.

In its sample, this clone was seen once. This chain joins TRBV7-9 and TRBJ2-1; D ambiguous. V gave up 4 bases and J gave up 1 base, with 11 bases separating them. The germline V gene has CDR1 SEHNR and CDR2 FQNEAQ (reference sequence). The CDR3 is 15 amino acids. The CDR3 sequence: CASSSRGRSYNEQFF. CDR3 in DNA: TGTGCCAGCAGCTCTAGAGGTCGGTCCTACAATGAGCAGTTCTTC.

The chain recombines TRBV7-9 with TRBJ1-1; TRBD1 might be the D (5 bases). The CDR3 runs 14 residues. Germline V gene sequence: CDR1 SEHNR, CDR2 FQNEAQ (reference sequence). Between the trimmed V and J ends, which lost 0 bases and 1 base, there was a span of 6 bases. The CDR3 region has the DNA TGTGCCAGCAGCTTAGCCAGGGCGAACACTGAAGCTTTCTTT. Its protein is CASSLARANTEAFF.

V and J are TRBV27 and TRBJ2-3; 11 bases fit TRBD2. The CDR3 extends over 18 amino acids. V lost 7 bases, J lost 7 bases, and 19 bases stayed unmatched. In germline, CDR1 is MNHEY, CDR2 SMNVEV (reference sequence). CDR3 region: CASTSRSGIAGGPYTQYF. The CDR3 DNA follows: TGTGCCAGCACCTCTCGGAGCGGGATAGCGGGGGGGCCCTATACGCAGTATTTT.